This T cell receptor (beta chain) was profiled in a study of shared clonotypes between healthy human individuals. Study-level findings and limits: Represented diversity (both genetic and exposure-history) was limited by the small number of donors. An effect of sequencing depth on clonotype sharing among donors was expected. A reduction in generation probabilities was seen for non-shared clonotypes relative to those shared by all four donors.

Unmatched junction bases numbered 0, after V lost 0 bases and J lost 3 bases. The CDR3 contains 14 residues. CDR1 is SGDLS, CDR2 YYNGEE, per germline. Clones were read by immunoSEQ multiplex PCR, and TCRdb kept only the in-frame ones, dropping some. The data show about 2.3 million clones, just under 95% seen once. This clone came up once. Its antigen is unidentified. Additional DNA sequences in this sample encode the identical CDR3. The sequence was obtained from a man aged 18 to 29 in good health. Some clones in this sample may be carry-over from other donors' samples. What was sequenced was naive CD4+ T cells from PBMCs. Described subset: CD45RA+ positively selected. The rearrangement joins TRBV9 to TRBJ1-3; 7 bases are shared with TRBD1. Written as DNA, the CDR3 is TGTGCCAGCAGCGTAGACAGGGGTGGAAACACCATATATTTT. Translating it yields CASSVDRGGNTIYF.